This T cell receptor (beta chain) originates from a study of blood T cell repertoires in COVID-19. At the level of the study: Samples of COVID-19 (acute and convalescent) were obtained from the United States, Italy and Spain. Sources were T cells, B-cell-depleted T cells, or PBMCs; the material itself was cDNA or gDNA.

Method: immunoSEQ multiplex PCR; TCRdb's copy keeps in-frame clones and lacks some. The sample holds about 280,000 clones, 85% to 90% seen once. V was pared by 5 bases and J by 4 bases, with 17 bases between. Germline loops: CDR1 MNHEY, CDR2 SVGAGI. This CDR3 is built from 15 residues. Everyone who took part was roughly 18 to 89 years old, and they came from roughly 25 US areas. Cohorts were assigned according to the clinical history that participants reported. This clone was observed a single time. The specimen was PBMCs or T cells enriched from blood (not recorded which). This receptor was obtained from a young woman with acute COVID-19. The chain uses TRBV6-5 and TRBJ1-2, with a weak D call TRBD1 (5 bases). CDR3 DNA: TGTGCCAGCAGTCCCGCCTTCGGACAAGCCTATGGCTACACCTTC. Translation: CASSPAFGQAYGYTF.